These 30 T cell receptor beta chains share one sample of origin, sequenced in a study of chemoradiotherapy in HPV16-positive cancers. Repertoires were generated with immunoSEQ multiplex PCR, while TCRdb's copy carries only in-frame clones and drops some. The data show approximately 8,600 clones, with more than 70% seen just once and over 1.5% held by the top ten. The sample was acquired from a patient who underwent chemoradiotherapy. These receptors were obtained from a human donor with HPV-associated anogenital cancer.

V is TRBV5-5 and J is TRBJ2-1, with D possibly matching TRBD2 (6 bases). The CDR3 sequence is 15 residues long. V lost 5 bases to trimming and J lost 6 bases, with 18 bases between them. Germline V gene lookup returns CDR1 SGHKS and CDR2 YYEKEE (reference sequence). The CDR3 coding sequence is TGTGCCAGCAGTAGGACGGCGGGAATAAGCAATGAGCAGTTCTTC. It yields the protein CASSRTAGISNEQFF. Complete variable domain (other parts from reference TRBV5-5 and TRBJ2-1): DAGVTQSPTHLIKTRGQQVTLRCSPISGHKSVSWYQQVLGQGPQFIFQYYEKEERGRGNFPDRFSARQFPNYSSELNVNALLLGDSALYLCASSRTAGISNEQFFGPGTRLTVL.

The rearrangement uses TRBV10-3 and TRBJ2-7, with D tentatively TRBD1 (6 bases). Looked up from germline, CDR1 is ENHRY and CDR2 is SYGVKD. This CDR3 comprises 15 residues. V was trimmed by 5 bases and J by 3 bases, leaving 17 bases between them. CDR3 amino acids: CAISPSGQGIYEQYF. CDR3 DNA: TGTGCCATCAGTCCCTCGGGGCAGGGGATCTACGAGCAGTACTTC.

This clone showed up just once. The chain links TRBV7-2 to TRBJ1-3, with D perhaps matching TRBD1 (6 bases). This CDR3 region has 16 residues. The ends were cut back, 5 bases at V and 1 base at J, with 15 bases in the middle. Per the germline V gene, CDR1 is SGHTA and CDR2 is FQGNSA. The CDR3 DNA reads TGTGCCAGCAGCCCGTCGGGGGGCAGGTCTGGAAACACCATATATTTT. Amino acid sequence: CASSPSGGRSGNTIYF.

DNA for the CDR3: TGCAGCGTTGAAGATCAATGGACAGGGGTTGGAGAGACCCAGTACTTC. Protein: CSVEDQWTGVGETQYF. This rearrangement joins TRBV29-1 to TRBJ2-5; 9 bases align to TRBD1. From germline, CDR1 is SQVTM and CDR2 ANQGSEA. The CDR3 runs to 16 residues. The trim removed 0 bases at V and 4 bases at J, leaving 9 bases unmatched. The entire variable domain, with the rest obtained from reference TRBV29-1 and TRBJ2-5, is as follows: SAVISQKPSRDICQRGTSLTIQCQVDSQVTMMFWYRQQPGQSLTLIATANQGSEATYESGFVIDKFPISRPNLTFSTLTVSNMSPEDSSIYLCSVEDQWTGVGETQYFGPGTRLLVL.

This clone was detected only once. The rearrangement joins TRBV4-3 to TRBJ2-3; 12 positions agree with TRBD2. CDR3 size: 20 residues. Germline loops: CDR1 LGHNA, CDR2 YSLEER. J lost 0 bases, V lost 2 bases, and 12 bases had no gene match. The CDR3 loop reads CASSQLLLAGGEASTDTQYF. In nucleotides, the CDR3 is TGCGCCAGCAGCCAACTTCTTCTAGCGGGAGGGGAAGCTAGCACAGATACGCAGTATTTT.

The J gene is TRBJ1-6, the V gene TRBV12-5; D gene ambiguous. V lost 0 bases, J lost 4 bases, and 7 bases lay in between. CDR1 is LGHNT and CDR2 is FRNRAP in the germline V gene. CDR3 length: 15 residues. DNA for the CDR3: TGTGCTAGTGGTTTGGTTGGGCTATATAATTCACCCCTCCACTTT. Its protein is CASGLVGLYNSPLHF.

The chain recombines TRBV7-9 with TRBJ2-3, with D possibly TRBD2 on 5 matching bases. Germline CDR1 reads SEHNR; CDR2 reads FQNEAQ (reference sequence). CDR3 length: 15 amino acids. The V end lost 5 bases, the J end lost 1 base, and 13 bases lay between the germline ends. CDR3 DNA: TGTGCCAGCAGCGTGAACGGGGTAGGCACAGATACGCAGTATTTT. Its translation: CASSVNGVGTDTQYF.

A note on this clone: Other DNA variants within this sample encode the same CDR3. This chain uses TRBV7-9 with TRBJ1-1; D ambiguous. This CDR3 comprises 13 residues. CDR1 and CDR2 (germline): SEHNR, FQNEAQ (reference sequence). Trimming shortened V by 2 bases and J by 0 bases, and 4 bases separated the two germline ends. The CDR3 sequence: CASSLTVNTEAFF. DNA of the CDR3: TGTGCCAGCAGCTTAACAGTGAACACTGAAGCTTTCTTT. The whole variable domain, remainder taken from reference TRBV7-9 and TRBJ1-1, is DTGVSQNPRHKITKRGQNVTFRCDPISEHNRLYWYRQTLGQGPEFLTYFQNEAQLEKSRLLSDRFSAERPKGSFSTLEIQRTEQGDSAMYLCASSLTVNTEAFFGQGTRLTVV.

V usage is TRBV5-6 and J usage is TRBJ2-1; 9 bases align to TRBD1. This CDR3 spans 14 amino acids. Unmatched junction bases numbered 6, after V lost 4 bases and J lost 7 bases. The germline gives CDR1 SGHDT, CDR2 YYEEEE. The CDR3 protein is CASSADRGVNEQFF. The CDR3 bases are TGTGCCAGCAGCGCGGACAGGGGTGTGAATGAGCAGTTCTTC.

The V gene is TRBV27, the J gene TRBJ1-5, with 7 bases matching TRBD1. Germline trimming cut 4 bases from V and 0 bases from J; bases unmatched to any gene: 6. Germline loops: CDR1 MNHEY, CDR2 SMNVEV (reference sequence). CDR3 length equals 16 residues. In nucleotides, the CDR3 is TGTGCCAGCAGTTCGGACAGGACCTATAGCAATCAGCCCCAGCATTTT. It is translated as CASSSDRTYSNQPQHF.

The chain recombines TRBV7-9 with TRBJ1-4; 9 bases are shared with TRBD1. The germline CDR1 and CDR2 sequences are SEHNR and FQNEAQ (reference sequence). This CDR3 is built from 16 residues. After removal of 5 bases from V and 3 bases from J, the junction contained 7 bases not matched to a gene. CDR3 DNA sequence: TGTGCCAGCAGCCCTTCCAGACAGGGGGCTAATGAAAAACTGTTTTTT. This gives the protein CASSPSRQGANEKLFF.

The rearrangement uses TRBV19 and TRBJ1-2; D may be TRBD1 (6 bases). The CDR3 runs 11 residues. Germline values: CDR1 LNHDA, CDR2 SQIVND (reference sequence). Between the trimmed V and J ends, which lost 10 bases and 8 bases, there was a span of 14 bases. CDR3 coding DNA: TGTGCCACCACGAGGGGGAGGGGCTACACCTTC. Its protein is CATTRGRGYTF.

The genes are TRBV10-2 and TRBJ2-7; 7 bases line up with TRBD1. In germline, CDR1 is WSHSY, CDR2 SAAADI. Trimming took 7 bases from V and 2 from J; bases not matched to a gene: 5. The CDR3 runs to 13 residues. This CDR3 reads CASKGQETYEQYF. CDR3 DNA: TGCGCCAGCAAAGGACAGGAGACCTACGAGCAGTACTTC.

Written as DNA, the CDR3 is TGCGCCAGCAGCTTGGGGGGGTACTATGGCTACACCTTC. It is translated as CASSLGGYYGYTF. The genes are TRBV5-1 and TRBJ1-2, with a possible D match to TRBD1 (5 bases). CDR1 is SGHRS, CDR2 YFSETQ, per germline. V was trimmed by 0 bases and J by 3 bases, leaving 6 bases between them. CDR3 size: 13 residues.

The chain joins TRBV6-5 to TRBJ2-7; D call uncertain. The CDR3 is made up of 13 amino acids. Germline-derived CDR1 and CDR2 are MNHEY and SVGAGI. V shed 8 bases and J shed 7 bases, with 18 bases lying between them. In DNA, the CDR3 is TGTGCCAGCTCAAGCGAACCAAGAAGAGAGCAGTACTTC. This codes for CASSSEPRREQYF.

The V gene is TRBV6-6, the J gene TRBJ2-3; D ambiguous. This CDR3 is 15 amino acids long. V lost 7 bases and J 2 bases, leaving 16 bases between the germline ends. Germline loops: CDR1 MNHNY, CDR2 SVGAGI (reference sequence). CDR3 DNA sequence: TGTGCCAGCACCCCCGAGATACGTAACACAGATACGCAGTATTTT. Encoded protein: CASTPEIRNTDTQYF.

The chain is built from TRBV5-1 and TRBJ1-4; a weak D match, TRBD1 (6 bases). V was pared by 4 bases and J by 8 bases, with 18 bases between. Germline lookup yields CDR1 SGHRS and CDR2 YFSETQ. The CDR3 totals 15 residues. CDR3 amino acids: CASSPYRAAGEKLFF. The CDR3 nucleotides read TGCGCCAGCAGCCCATACAGGGCGGCGGGGGAAAAACTGTTTTTT.

This clone came up a few times. This sequence joins TRBV6-5 and TRBJ1-1; maybe TRBD1 (5 bases). The CDR3 consists of 14 residues. Trimming removed 0 bases from V and 1 base from J, with 6 bases in between. Germline CDR1 reads MNHEY; CDR2 reads SVGAGI. CDR3 sequence reads: CASSYSGGNTEAFF. CDR3 sequence (DNA): TGTGCCAGCAGTTACTCGGGGGGGAACACTGAAGCTTTCTTT.

The rearrangement links TRBV30 to TRBJ1-4, with D perhaps TRBD1 (6 bases). This CDR3 region has 14 residues. V was trimmed by 3 bases and J by 2 bases, leaving 10 bases between them. CDR1 and CDR2 from the germline V gene are GTSNPN and SVGIG (reference sequence). The CDR3 loop reads CAWSRGGTNEKLFF. Here the CDR3 DNA reads TGTGCCTGGAGCCGAGGGGGGACTAATGAAAAACTGTTTTTT. The complete variable domain, with remaining parts taken from reference TRBV30 and TRBJ1-4, reads SQTIHQWPATLVQPVGSPLSLECTVEGTSNPNLYWYRQAAGRGLQLLFYSVGIGQISSEVPQNLSASRPQDRQFILSSKKLLLSDSGFYLCAWSRGGTNEKLFFGSGTQLSVL.

J is TRBJ2-3 and V is TRBV13; 11 bases agree with TRBD2. The V segment lost 5 bases and the J segment 4 bases; nucleotides outside the gene matches: 5. The CDR3 consists of 15 residues. The germline V gene has CDR1 PRHDT and CDR2 FYEKMQ (reference sequence). The CDR3 DNA sequence: TGTGCCAGCAGCCTCACTAGCGGGAGTTCAGATACGCAGTATTTT. The encoded protein is CASSLTSGSSDTQYF. Complete variable domain (other parts from reference TRBV13 and TRBJ2-3): AAGVIQSPRHLIKEKRETATLKCYPIPRHDTVYWYQQGPGQDPQFLISFYEKMQSDKGSIPDRFSAQQFSDYHSELNMSSLELGDSALYFCASSLTSGSSDTQYFGPGTRLTVL.

This rearrangement joins TRBV10-3 to TRBJ1-1; D ambiguous. Germline CDR1 and CDR2: ENHRY and SYGVKD. Trimming cost V 4 bases and J 4 bases, with 10 bases left between them. The CDR3 runs 13 residues. CDR3 sequence (DNA): TGTGCCATCAGTGGCCCCGGAGGCACTGAAGCTTTCTTT. The encoded protein is CAISGPGGTEAFF.

The CDR3 DNA follows: TGTGCCAGCAGCTCCAGCGGGGGGGCCAGTAATGAGCAGTTCTTC. Encoded protein: CASSSSGGASNEQFF. The rearrangement uses TRBV7-6 and TRBJ2-1, with 10 nucleotides matching TRBD2. J was trimmed by 7 bases and V by 4 bases; bases with no gene match: 7. The CDR3 is made up of 15 amino acids. Germline assignment: CDR1 SGHVS and CDR2 FNYEAQ.

The V call is TRBV2, the J call TRBJ2-2; D gene ambiguous. Looked up from germline, CDR1 is SNHLY and CDR2 is FYNNEI. The CDR3 extends over 18 amino acids. Trimming shortened V by 5 bases and J by 4 bases, and 23 bases separated the two germline ends. CDR3 sequence: CASSLPPRTVSSTGELFF. The CDR3 region has the DNA TGTGCCAGCAGTCTACCCCCTAGGACCGTATCGAGCACCGGGGAGCTGTTTTTT.

CDR3 in DNA: TGCAGCGTTCCCGGGGTCGGTGCTGAAGCTTTCTTT. Translation gives CSVPGVGAEAFF. V and J are TRBV29-1 and TRBJ1-1; D remains unclear. The CDR3 is 12 amino acids. CDR1 SQVTM and CDR2 ANQGSEA come from the germline V gene. Trimming cost V 5 bases and J 6 bases, with 13 bases left between them. Combining the CDR3 with reference TRBV29-1 and TRBJ1-1 gives the whole variable domain SAVISQKPSRDICQRGTSLTIQCQVDSQVTMMFWYRQQPGQSLTLIATANQGSEATYESGFVIDKFPISRPNLTFSTLTVSNMSPEDSSIYLCSVPGVGAEAFFGQGTRLTVV.

The rearrangement links TRBV29-1 to TRBJ1-4; no definite D call. V lost 6 bases, J lost 7 bases, and 15 bases lay in between. CDR1 is SQVTM and CDR2 is ANQGSEA in the germline V gene. The CDR3 covers 13 residues. The CDR3 spells CSVSVALGEKLFF. The CDR3 coding sequence is TGCAGCGTATCGGTGGCCTTGGGTGAAAAACTGTTTTTT. Complete variable domain (other parts from reference TRBV29-1 and TRBJ1-4): SAVISQKPSRDICQRGTSLTIQCQVDSQVTMMFWYRQQPGQSLTLIATANQGSEATYESGFVIDKFPISRPNLTFSTLTVSNMSPEDSSIYLCSVSVALGEKLFFGSGTQLSVL.

The chain joins TRBV11-3 to TRBJ2-5; possibly TRBD1 for D (5 bases). Germline CDR1 is SGHNT and CDR2 is YENEEA. The CDR3 is 12 amino acids. V shed 7 bases and J shed 4 bases, with 10 bases lying between them. The CDR3 is CASKGVGETQYF. CDR3 sequence (DNA): TGTGCCAGCAAAGGGGTCGGAGAGACCCAGTACTTC.

V usage is TRBV6-5 and J usage is TRBJ2-2; a possible D gene is TRBD2 (5 bases). The CDR3 contains 13 residues. Germline-derived CDR1 and CDR2 are MNHEY and SVGAGI. Trimming removed 2 bases from V and 6 bases from J, with 7 bases in between. The CDR3 bases are TGTGCCAGCAGTTACAGGAGGTCCGGGGAGCTGTTTTTT. Translating gives CASSYRRSGELFF.

This clone has just a few counts. The genes are TRBV14 and TRBJ1-1; no firm D call. V lost 4 bases, J lost 11 bases, and 17 bases lay in between. CDR1 SGHDN and CDR2 FVKESK come from the germline V gene. CDR3 length equals 13 residues. CDR3 amino acids: CASSRSGRQWAFF. The CDR3 coding sequence is TGTGCCAGCAGCCGATCCGGGAGACAATGGGCTTTCTTT.

This sequence joins TRBV19 and TRBJ2-2; the match to TRBD2 covers 7 bases. The CDR3 extends over 15 amino acids. Trimming took 3 bases from V and 3 from J; bases not matched to a gene: 4. CDR1 is LNHDA, CDR2 SQIVND, per germline (reference sequence). The CDR3, as DNA: TGTGCCAGTAGTATCGGACTAGTGGACACCGGGGAGCTGTTTTTT. As protein: CASSIGLVDTGELFF.

This rearrangement joins TRBV10-3 to TRBJ2-7, with 7 bases identical to TRBD1. CDR1 is ENHRY, CDR2 SYGVKD, per germline. V was clipped by 5 bases and J by 3 bases; unmatched bases: 4. This CDR3 comprises 13 residues. Here the CDR3 DNA reads TGTGCCATCAGTTGGGACAGAGGCTACGAGCAGTACTTC. Amino acids: CAISWDRGYEQYF.